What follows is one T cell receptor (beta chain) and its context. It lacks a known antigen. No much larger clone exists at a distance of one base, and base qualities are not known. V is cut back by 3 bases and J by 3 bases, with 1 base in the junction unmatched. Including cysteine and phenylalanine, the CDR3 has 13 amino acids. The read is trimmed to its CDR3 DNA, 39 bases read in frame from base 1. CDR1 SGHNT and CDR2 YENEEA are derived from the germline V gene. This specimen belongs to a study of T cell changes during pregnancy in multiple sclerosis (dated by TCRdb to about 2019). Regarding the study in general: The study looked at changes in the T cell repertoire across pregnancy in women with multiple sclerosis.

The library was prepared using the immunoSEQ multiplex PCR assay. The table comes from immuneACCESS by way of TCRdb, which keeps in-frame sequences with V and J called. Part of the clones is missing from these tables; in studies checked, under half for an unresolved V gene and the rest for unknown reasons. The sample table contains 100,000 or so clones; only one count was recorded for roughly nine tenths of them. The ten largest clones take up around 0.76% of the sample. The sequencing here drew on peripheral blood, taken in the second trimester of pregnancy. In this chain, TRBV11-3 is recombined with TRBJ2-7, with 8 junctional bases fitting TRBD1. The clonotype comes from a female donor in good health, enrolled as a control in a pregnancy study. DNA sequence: TGTGCCAGCAGCTTCGGACAGGGCTACGAGCAGTACTTC. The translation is CASSFGQGYEQYF.